This TCR beta chain was sequenced for a study of OX40 agonist ivuxolimab in advanced cancers. Study overall: Those enrolled were roughly 80% male, with a mean age of about 66 years and ages from about 20 to 85.

Study-wide results and caveats: Normalized T-cell clonal expansion was also low in some nonresponders. At 0.1 to 3.0 mg/kg and by week 6, clonal expansion occurred in CD4+ and CD8+ blood T cells.

Worth noting for this clone: The antigen remains unidentified.

Germline CDR1 SGHNT, CDR2 YYREEE (reference sequence). The CDR3 length is 13 residues. V shed 4 bases, J shed 4 bases, and the junction held 2 bases outside the gene matches. TCRdb's table, derived via immunoSEQ multiplex PCR, lists solely in-frame clones and lacks some. In the table there are more than 35,000 clones, approximately 90% of which are singletons. The clonotype originates from an adult with an advanced solid tumor such as melanoma, head and neck, liver or kidney cancer. The sequenced sample was CD4+ or CD8+ T cells sorted from blood, obtained in a trial of the OX40 agonist ivuxolimab. The V gene is TRBV5-4, the J gene TRBJ2-5, with 9 bases aligning to TRBD1. The CDR3 sequence: CASSLDRGETQYF. CDR3 coding DNA: TGTGCCAGCAGCCTGGACAGGGGAGAGACCCAGTACTTC. Complete variable domain (other parts from reference TRBV5-4 and TRBJ2-5): ETGVTQSPTHLIKTRGQQVTLRCSSQSGHNTVSWYQQALGQGPQFIFQYYREEENGRGNFPPRFSGLQFPNYSSELNVNALELDDSALYLCASSLDRGETQYFGPGTRLLVL.